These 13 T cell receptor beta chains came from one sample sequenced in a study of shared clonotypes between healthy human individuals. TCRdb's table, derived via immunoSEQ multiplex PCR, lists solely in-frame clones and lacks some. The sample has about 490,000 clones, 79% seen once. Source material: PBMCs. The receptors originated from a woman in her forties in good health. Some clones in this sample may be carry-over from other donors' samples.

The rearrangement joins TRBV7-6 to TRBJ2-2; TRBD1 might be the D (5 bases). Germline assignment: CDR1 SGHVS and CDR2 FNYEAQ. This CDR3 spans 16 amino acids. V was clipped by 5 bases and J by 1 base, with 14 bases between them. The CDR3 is CASSPGRQLNTGELFF. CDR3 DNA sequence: TGTGCCAGCAGCCCCGGCCGACAGTTGAACACCGGGGAGCTGTTTTTT. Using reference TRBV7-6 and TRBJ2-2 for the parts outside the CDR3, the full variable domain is GAGVSQSPRYKVTKRGQDVALRCDPISGHVSLYWYRQALGQGPEFLTYFNYEAQQDKSGLPNDRFSAERPEGSISTLTIQRTEQRDSAMYRCASSPGRQLNTGELFFGEGSRLTVL.

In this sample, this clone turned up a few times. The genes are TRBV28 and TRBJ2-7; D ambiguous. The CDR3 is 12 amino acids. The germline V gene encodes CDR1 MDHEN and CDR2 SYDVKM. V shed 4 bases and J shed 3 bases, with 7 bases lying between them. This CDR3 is CASSSRLYEQYF. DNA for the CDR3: TGTGCCAGCAGTTCCCGCCTCTACGAGCAGTACTTC.

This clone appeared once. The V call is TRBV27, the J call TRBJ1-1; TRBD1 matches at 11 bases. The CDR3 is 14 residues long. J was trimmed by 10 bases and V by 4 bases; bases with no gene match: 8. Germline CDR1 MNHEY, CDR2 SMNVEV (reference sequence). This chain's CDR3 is CASSWRGQGGRAFF. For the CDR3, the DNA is TGTGCCAGCAGTTGGAGGGGACAGGGGGGCCGAGCTTTCTTT.

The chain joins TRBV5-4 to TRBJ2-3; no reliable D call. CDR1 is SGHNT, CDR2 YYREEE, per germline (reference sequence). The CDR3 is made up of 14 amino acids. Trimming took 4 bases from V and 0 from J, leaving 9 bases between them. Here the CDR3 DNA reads TGTGCCAGCAGCAAGGAGCCTAGCACAGATACGCAGTATTTT. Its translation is CASSKEPSTDTQYF.

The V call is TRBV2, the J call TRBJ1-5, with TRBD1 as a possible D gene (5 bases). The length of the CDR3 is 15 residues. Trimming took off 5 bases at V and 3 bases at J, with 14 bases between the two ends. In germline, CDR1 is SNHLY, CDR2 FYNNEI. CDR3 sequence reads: CASSRGPADNQPQHF. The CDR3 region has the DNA TGTGCCAGCAGTAGGGGCCCGGCGGACAATCAGCCCCAGCATTTT.

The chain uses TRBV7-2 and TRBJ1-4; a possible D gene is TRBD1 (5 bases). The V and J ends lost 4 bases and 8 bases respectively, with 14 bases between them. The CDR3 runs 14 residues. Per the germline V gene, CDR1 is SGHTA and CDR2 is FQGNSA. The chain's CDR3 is CASSSSTGLEKLFF. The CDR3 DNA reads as TGTGCCAGCAGCTCCTCAACAGGCCTCGAAAAACTGTTTTTT. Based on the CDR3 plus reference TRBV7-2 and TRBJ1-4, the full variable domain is GAGVSQSPSNKVTEKGKDVELRCDPISGHTALYWYRQSLGQGLEFLIYFQGNSAPDKSGLPSDRFSAERTGGSVSTLTIQRTQQEDSAVYLCASSSSTGLEKLFFGSGTQLSVL.

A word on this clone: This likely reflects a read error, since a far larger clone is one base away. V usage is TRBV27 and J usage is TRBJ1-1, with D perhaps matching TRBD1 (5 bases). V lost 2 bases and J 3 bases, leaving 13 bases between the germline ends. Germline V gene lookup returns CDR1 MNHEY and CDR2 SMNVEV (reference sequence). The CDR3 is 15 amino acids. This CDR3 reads CASSLRTPMDTEAFF. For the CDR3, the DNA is TGTGCCAGCAGTTTACGGACACCCATGGACACTGAAGCTTTCTTT.

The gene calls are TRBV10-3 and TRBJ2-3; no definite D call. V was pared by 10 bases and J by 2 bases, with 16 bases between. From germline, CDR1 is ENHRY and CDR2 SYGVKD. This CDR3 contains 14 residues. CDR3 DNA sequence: TGTGCCACCTCTTGGGATCCCGACACAGATACGCAGTATTTT. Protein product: CATSWDPDTDTQYF.

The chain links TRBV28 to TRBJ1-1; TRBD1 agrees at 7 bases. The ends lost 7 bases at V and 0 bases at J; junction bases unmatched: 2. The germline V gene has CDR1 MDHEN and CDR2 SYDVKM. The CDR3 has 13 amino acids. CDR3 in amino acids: CASMGQLNTEAFF. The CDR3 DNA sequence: TGTGCCAGCATGGGACAGCTGAACACTGAAGCTTTCTTT.

The DNA of the CDR3 is TGTGCCAGCAGCCTGACAGCAGTTCAAGAGACCCAGTACTTC. Protein: CASSLTAVQETQYF. V is TRBV5-6 and J is TRBJ2-5; tentatively, D is TRBD1 (5 bases). V lost 4 bases, J lost 2 bases, and 12 bases lay in between. Germline V lookup: CDR1 SGHDT, CDR2 YYEEEE. This CDR3 spans 14 amino acids.

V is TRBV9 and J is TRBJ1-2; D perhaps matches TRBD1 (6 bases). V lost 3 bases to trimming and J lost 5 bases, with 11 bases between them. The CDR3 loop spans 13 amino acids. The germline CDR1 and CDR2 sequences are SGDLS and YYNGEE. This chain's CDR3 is CASSAGQRYGYTF. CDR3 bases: TGTGCCAGCAGCGCCGGACAGCGATATGGCTACACCTTC.

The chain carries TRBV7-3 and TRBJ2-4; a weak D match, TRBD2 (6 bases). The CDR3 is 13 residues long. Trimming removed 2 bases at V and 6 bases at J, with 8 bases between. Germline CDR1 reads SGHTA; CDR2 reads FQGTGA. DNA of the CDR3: TGTGCCAGCAGCTTAGGGACTGTAAACATTCAGTACTTC. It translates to CASSLGTVNIQYF.

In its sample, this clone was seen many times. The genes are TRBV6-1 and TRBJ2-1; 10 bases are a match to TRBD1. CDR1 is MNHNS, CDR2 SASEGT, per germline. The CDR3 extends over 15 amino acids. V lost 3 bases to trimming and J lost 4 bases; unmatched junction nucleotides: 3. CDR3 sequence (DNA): TGTGCCAGCAGTGACGGGACAGGGGAATACAATGAGCAGTTCTTC. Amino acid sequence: CASSDGTGEYNEQFF.